Described below is a single T cell receptor (beta chain) sequence and its context. The sample carries other DNA sequences with the same CDR3. CDR1 MRHNA and CDR2 SNTAGT come from the germline V gene. V lost 2 bases, J lost 3 bases, and 9 bases lay in between. The CDR3 extends over 14 amino acids. This entry belongs to a study of T cell changes during pregnancy in multiple sclerosis. This table comes from immunoSEQ multiplex PCR, and its TCRdb copy is limited to in-frame clones, with some not included. This table holds some 60,000 clones, approximately 90% found once. This sequence joins TRBV6-4 and TRBJ2-3; D perhaps matches TRBD2 (5 bases). The receptor's source is a female donor with multiple sclerosis, enrolled in a pregnancy study. Specimen: peripheral blood, collected after pregnancy. The CDR3: CASSDGTGTDTQYF. CDR3 DNA: TGTGCCAGCAGTGACGGTACGGGGACAGATACGCAGTATTTT.